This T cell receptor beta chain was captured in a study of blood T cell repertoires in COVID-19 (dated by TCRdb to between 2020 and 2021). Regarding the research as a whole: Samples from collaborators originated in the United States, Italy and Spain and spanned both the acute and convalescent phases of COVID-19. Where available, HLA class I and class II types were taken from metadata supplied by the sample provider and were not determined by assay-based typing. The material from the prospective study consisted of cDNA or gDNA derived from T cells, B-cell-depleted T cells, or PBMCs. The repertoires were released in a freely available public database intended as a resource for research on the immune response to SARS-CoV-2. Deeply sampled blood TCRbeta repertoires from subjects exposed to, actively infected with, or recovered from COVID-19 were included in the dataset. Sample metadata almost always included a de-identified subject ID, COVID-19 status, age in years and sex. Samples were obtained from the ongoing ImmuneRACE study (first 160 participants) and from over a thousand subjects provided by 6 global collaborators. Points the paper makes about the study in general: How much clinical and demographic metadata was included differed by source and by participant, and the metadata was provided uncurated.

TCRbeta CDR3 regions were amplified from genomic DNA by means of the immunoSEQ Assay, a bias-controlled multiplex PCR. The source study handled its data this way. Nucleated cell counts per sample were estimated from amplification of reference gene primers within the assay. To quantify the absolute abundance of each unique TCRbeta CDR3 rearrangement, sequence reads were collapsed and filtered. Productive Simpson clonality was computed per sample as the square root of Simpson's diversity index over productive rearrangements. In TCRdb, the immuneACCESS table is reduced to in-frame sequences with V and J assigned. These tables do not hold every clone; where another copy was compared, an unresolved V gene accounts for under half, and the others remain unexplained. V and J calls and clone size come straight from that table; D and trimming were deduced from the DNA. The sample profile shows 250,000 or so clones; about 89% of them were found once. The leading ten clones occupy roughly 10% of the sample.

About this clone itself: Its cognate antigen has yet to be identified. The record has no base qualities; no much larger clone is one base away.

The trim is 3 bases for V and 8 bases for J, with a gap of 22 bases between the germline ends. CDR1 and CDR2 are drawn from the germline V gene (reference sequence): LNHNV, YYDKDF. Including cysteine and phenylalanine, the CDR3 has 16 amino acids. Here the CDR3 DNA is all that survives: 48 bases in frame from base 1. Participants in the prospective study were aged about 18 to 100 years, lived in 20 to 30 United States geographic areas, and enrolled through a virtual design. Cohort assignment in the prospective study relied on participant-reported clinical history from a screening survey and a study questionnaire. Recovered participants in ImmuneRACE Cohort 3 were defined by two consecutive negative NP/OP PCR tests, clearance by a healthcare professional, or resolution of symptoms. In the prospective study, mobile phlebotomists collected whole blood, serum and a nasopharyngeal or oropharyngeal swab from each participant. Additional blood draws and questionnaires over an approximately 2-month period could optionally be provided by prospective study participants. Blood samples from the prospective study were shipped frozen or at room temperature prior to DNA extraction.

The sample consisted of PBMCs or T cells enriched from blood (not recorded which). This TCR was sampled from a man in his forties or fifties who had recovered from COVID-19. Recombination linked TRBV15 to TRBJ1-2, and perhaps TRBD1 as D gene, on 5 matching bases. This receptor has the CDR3 CATSSRDDILGGGYTF. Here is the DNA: TGTGCCACCAGCAGCCGGGACGACATCCTGGGAGGAGGCTACACCTTC.